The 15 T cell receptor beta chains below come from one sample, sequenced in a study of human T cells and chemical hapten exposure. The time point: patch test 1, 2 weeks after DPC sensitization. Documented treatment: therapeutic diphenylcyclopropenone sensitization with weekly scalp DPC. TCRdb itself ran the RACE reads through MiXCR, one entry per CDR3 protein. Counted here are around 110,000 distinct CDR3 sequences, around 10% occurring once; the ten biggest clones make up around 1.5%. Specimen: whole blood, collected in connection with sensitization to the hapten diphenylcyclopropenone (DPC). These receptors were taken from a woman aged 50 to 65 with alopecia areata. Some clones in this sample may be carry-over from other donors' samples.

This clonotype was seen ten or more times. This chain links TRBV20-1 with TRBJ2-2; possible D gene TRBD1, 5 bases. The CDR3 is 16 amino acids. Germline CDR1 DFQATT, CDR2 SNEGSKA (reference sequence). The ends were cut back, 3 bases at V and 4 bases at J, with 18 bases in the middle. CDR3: CSASTGIWGSTGELFF. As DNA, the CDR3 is TGCAGTGCTAGTACAGGAATCTGGGGATCCACCGGGGAGCTGTTTTTT.

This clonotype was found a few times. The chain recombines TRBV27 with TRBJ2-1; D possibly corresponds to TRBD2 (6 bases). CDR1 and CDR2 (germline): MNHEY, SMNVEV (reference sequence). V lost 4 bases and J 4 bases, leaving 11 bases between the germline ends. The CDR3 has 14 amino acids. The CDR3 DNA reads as TGTGCCAGCAGTTCGAGGAGGGAGTACAATGAGCAGTTCTTC. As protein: CASSSRREYNEQFF.

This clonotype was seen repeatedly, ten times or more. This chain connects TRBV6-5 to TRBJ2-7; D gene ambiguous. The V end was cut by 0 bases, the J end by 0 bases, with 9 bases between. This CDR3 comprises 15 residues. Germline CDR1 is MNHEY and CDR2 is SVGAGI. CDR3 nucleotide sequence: TGTGCCAGCAGTTACTCGATTAAGGGCTCCTACGAGCAGTACTTC. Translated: CASSYSIKGSYEQYF.

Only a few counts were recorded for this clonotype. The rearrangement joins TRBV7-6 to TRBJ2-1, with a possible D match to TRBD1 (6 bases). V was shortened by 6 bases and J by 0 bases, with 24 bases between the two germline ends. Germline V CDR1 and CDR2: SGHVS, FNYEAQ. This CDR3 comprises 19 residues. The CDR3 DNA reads TGTGCCAGCAGTTCCCAAAGGGGGATAAGAACGAGCTCCTACAATGAGCAGTTCTTC. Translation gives CASSSQRGIRTSSYNEQFF.

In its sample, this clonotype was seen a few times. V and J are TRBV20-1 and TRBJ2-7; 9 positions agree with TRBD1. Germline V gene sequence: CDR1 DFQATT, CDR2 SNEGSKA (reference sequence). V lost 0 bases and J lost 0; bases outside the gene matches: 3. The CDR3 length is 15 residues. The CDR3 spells CSARDRTGASYEQYF. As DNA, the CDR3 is TGCAGTGCTAGAGATCGGACAGGGGCCTCCTACGAGCAGTACTTC.

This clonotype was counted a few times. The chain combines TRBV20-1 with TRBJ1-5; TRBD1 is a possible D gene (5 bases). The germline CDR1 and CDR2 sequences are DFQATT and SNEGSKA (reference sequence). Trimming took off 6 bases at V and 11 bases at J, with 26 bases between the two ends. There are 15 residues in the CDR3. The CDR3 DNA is TGCAGTGCCGTGGCCGATGGGACCGGGGCAAGGACCCAGCATTTT. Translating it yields CSAVADGTGARTQHF.

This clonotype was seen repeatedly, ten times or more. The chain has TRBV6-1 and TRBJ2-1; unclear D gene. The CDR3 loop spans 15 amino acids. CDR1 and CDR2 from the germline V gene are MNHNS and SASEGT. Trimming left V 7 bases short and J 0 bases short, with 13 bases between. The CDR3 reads CASIPGSSSYNEQFF. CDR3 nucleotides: TGTGCCAGCATACCTGGTTCCAGCTCCTACAATGAGCAGTTCTTC.

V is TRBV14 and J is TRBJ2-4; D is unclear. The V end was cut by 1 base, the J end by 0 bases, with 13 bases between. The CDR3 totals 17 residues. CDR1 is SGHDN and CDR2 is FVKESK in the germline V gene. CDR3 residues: CASSQVGMNVAKNIQYF. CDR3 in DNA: TGTGCCAGCAGCCAAGTAGGGATGAACGTAGCCAAAAACATTCAGTACTTC.

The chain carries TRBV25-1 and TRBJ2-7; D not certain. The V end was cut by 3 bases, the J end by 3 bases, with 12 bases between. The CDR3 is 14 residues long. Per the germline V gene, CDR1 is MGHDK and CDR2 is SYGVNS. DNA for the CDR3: TGTGCCAGCAGTGACTGGTCAGATCTCTACGAGCAGTACTTC. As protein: CASSDWSDLYEQYF.

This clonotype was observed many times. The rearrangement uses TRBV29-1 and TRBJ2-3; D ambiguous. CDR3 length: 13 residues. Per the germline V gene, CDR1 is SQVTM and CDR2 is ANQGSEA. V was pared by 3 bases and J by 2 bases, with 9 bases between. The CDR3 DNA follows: TGCAGCGTTGAGTGGGCCTCCACAGATACGCAGTATTTT. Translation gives CSVEWASTDTQYF.

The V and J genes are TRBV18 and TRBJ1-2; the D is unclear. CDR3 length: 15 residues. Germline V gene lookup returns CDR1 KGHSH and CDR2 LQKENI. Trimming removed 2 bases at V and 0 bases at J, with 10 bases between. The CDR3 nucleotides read TGTGCCAGCTCACCAAGATTGGAGACTAACTATGGCTACACCTTC. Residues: CASSPRLETNYGYTF.

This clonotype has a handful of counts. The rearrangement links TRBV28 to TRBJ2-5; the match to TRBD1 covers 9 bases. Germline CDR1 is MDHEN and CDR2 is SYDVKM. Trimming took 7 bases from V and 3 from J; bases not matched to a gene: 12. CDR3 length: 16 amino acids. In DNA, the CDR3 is TGTGCCAGCAAGAGGGACAGGGCCCCCTACGAAGAGACCCAGTACTTC. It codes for CASKRDRAPYEETQYF.

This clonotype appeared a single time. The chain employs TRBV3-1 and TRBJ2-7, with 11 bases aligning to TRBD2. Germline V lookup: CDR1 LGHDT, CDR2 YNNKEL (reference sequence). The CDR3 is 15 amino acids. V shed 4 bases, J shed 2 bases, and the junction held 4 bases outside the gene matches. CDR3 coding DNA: TGTGCCAGCAGCCTGACTAGCGGGACGACCTACGAGCAGTACTTC. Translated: CASSLTSGTTYEQYF.

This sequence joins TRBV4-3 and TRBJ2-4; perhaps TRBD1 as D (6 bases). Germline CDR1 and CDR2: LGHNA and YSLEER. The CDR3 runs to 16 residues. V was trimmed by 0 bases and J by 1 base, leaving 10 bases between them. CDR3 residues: CASSQEGGQAKNIQYF. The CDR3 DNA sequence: TGCGCCAGCAGCCAAGAAGGCGGACAGGCCAAAAACATTCAGTACTTC.

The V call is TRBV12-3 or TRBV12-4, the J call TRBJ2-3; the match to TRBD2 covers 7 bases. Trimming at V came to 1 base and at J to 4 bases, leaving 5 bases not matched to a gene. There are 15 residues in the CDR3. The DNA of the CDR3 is TGTGCCAGCAGTTTAGGGGGGGGAGGCCCAGATACGCAGTATTTT. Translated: CASSLGGGGPDTQYF.